This entry lists 2 T cell receptor beta chains sequenced from one sample in a study of T cell responses to AZD1222 COVID-19 vaccine. TCRdb keeps only in-frame clones here, not all; method: immunoSEQ multiplex PCR. The sample includes roughly 92,000 clones, around 90% of them seen just once. The sequencing here drew on peripheral blood, taken on day 0 of AZD1222 vaccination. The receptors were gathered from an adult in good health.

V is TRBV7-8 and J is TRBJ1-3; D possibly corresponds to TRBD1 (6 bases). V gave up 5 bases and J gave up 4 bases, with 12 bases separating them. CDR3 length: 14 residues. Germline V gives CDR1 SGHVS, CDR2 FQNEAQ. The CDR3 region is CASSTGPRGNTIYF. CDR3 DNA sequence: TGTGCCAGCAGCACAGGGCCCAGGGGAAACACCATATATTTT.

The chain is built from TRBV4-3 and TRBJ1-5; perhaps TRBD1 as D (5 bases). V was clipped by 0 bases and J by 5 bases, with 32 bases between them. The CDR3 contains 22 residues. CDR1 is LGHNA and CDR2 is YSLEER in the germline V gene. As DNA, the CDR3 is TGCGCCAGCAGCCAAGATTTTAAGCAGGGAGCTACAGGCCCACCTCGGGATCAGCCCCAGCATTTT. Translated: CASSQDFKQGATGPPRDQPQHF.